Here is one TCR beta chain with its context. TCRdb's copy holds only in-frame clones and misses some; the assay was immunoSEQ multiplex PCR. The top ten hold 5.5% to 7% of the sample, which has some 150,000 clones, about 80% seen once. Germline CDR1 and CDR2: SGDLS and YYNGEE. The ends were cut back, 0 bases at V and 1 base at J, with 10 bases in the middle. The CDR3 has 16 amino acids. These data belong to a study of blood T cell repertoires in COVID-19. Whole-study context: Acute and convalescent COVID-19 samples came from the United States, Italy and Spain.

The sequence was obtained from a human donor in a cohort sampled during active COVID-19. The chain carries TRBV9 and TRBJ2-2; maybe TRBD1 (5 bases). What was sequenced was peripheral blood. CDR3 in amino acids: CASSVEVGLNTGELFF. CDR3 bases: TGTGCCAGCAGCGTAGAAGTGGGGCTGAACACCGGGGAGCTGTTTTTT. Complete variable domain (other parts from reference TRBV9 and TRBJ2-2): DSGVTQTPKHLITATGQRVTLRCSPRSGDLSVYWYQQSLDQGLQFLIQYYNGEERAKGNILERFSAQQFPDLHSELNLSSLELGDSALYFCASSVEVGLNTGELFFGEGSRLTVL.